This passage covers 3 T cell receptor beta chains from one sample sequenced in a study of cytomegalovirus exposure and HLA in healthy donors. The protocol was immunoSEQ multiplex PCR, while the TCRdb copy is restricted to in-frame clones and leaves out a portion. The sample has 100,000 or so clones; about 95% are singletons. The sequenced material came from PBMCs. The receptors stem from a woman aged 18-30 years in good health and CMV-seronegative.

V gene TRBV4-2 combines with J gene TRBJ2-2, with D possibly TRBD2 on 6 matching bases. The CDR3 contains 15 residues. Germline CDR1 LGHNA, CDR2 YNFKEQ. Trimming took off 0 bases at V and 8 bases at J, with 13 bases between the two ends. The CDR3 DNA follows: TGTGCCAGCAGCCAAGAGGCGGGGATGGGGGGGGAGCTGTTTTTT. Residues: CASSQEAGMGGELFF.

The rearrangement joins TRBV5-1 to TRBJ1-1, with 8 bases that match TRBD1. Germline V CDR1 and CDR2: SGHRS, YFSETQ. The CDR3 has 15 amino acids. With 4 bases clipped from V and 2 bases from J, the junction kept 7 bases outside the gene matches. CDR3 coding DNA: TGCGCCAGCAGCCAGGTCCCAGGGGGCAACACTGAAGCTTTCTTT. Translated, it gives CASSQVPGGNTEAFF.

This chain joins TRBV27 and TRBJ1-3; D not certain. CDR1 and CDR2 from the germline V gene are MNHEY and SMNVEV (reference sequence). The CDR3 has 16 amino acids. V was shortened by 5 bases and J by 0 bases, with 14 bases between the two germline ends. CDR3 sequence (DNA): TGTGCCAGCAGTAAATACAGTTCCCCCTCTGGAAACACCATATATTTT. Translated, it gives CASSKYSSPSGNTIYF.